A selection of T cell receptor beta chains follows, all from one sample in a study of T cell responses to AZD1222 COVID-19 vaccine. The table came from immunoSEQ multiplex PCR; TCRdb's copy has only in-frame clones and leaves some out. The sample lists about 100,000 clones, 89% occurring once. The source was peripheral blood, collected on day 0 of AZD1222 vaccination. These receptors came from an adult in good health. Both conserved end residues are part of each CDR3. D genes are given only for firm matches. Where a row states a size, it is once, few, many or the class of an expanded clone; other rows omit it.

TRBJ2-2	.	.	TRBV7-9	TGTGCCAGCAGCTCCTTATCGGTGGGGATCACCGGGGAGCTGTTTTTT	CASSSLSVGITGELFF
TRBJ2-7	TRBD1	.	TRBV6-5	TGTGCCAGCAGACGGGACAGCCACGAGCAGTACTTC	CASRRDSHEQYF
TRBJ2-3	.	.	TRBV7-6	TGTGCCAGCAGCTTAGCGTCCGGTGGGGGGAGCACAGATACGCAGTATTTT	CASSLASGGGSTDTQYF
TRBJ2-1	.	.	TRBV4-1	TGCGCCAGCAGCCAAGATCTCCTTCCTCCGTACAATGAGCAGTTCTTC	CASSQDLLPPYNEQFF
TRBJ1-2	TRBD1	.	TRBV20-1	TGCAGTGCTAGTCGGGGACAGTATGGCTACACCTTC	CSASRGQYGYTF
TRBJ2-1	.	.	TRBV24-1	TGTGCCACCGGGATACAGACTAGTGGGGGGAGGAGTGAGCAGTTCTTC	CATGIQTSGGRSEQFF
TRBJ1-1	.	.	TRBV2	TGTGCCAGCAGTACAAGGGGACCAAACACTGAAGCTTTCTTT	CASSTRGPNTEAFF
TRBJ2-5	.	.	TRBV5-5	TGTGCCAGCAGCTTTCCGGGGATGATGGAGACCCAGTACTTC	CASSFPGMMETQYF
TRBJ1-2	.	.	TRBV10-1	TGCGCCAGCAGTGAGTCAAGAGGTGAGGGTGGCTACACCTTC	CASSESRGEGGYTF
TRBJ2-7	.	.	TRBV7-3	TGTGCCAGCAGCTTCACCCCCGGGGACGAGCAGTACTTC	CASSFTPGDEQYF
TRBJ1-5	.	.	TRBV3-1/TRBV3-2	TGTGCCAGCAGCCAAGATTCGGCGAATCAGCCCCAGCATTTT	CASSQDSANQPQHF
TRBJ2-5	.	.	TRBV7-8	TGTGCCAGCAGCTACCCGGGGGGCGGCCAAGAGACCCAGTACTTC	CASSYPGGGQETQYF
TRBJ1-1	.	.	TRBV2	TGTGCCAGCAGTGAAGCCATGGCAGGGAAAGGGCGGAACACTGAAGCTTTCTTT	CASSEAMAGKGRNTEAFF
TRBJ2-2	TRBD1	few	TRBV5-6	TGTGCCAGCAGCTTCGGGACAGGGATGTCCGGGGAGCTGTTTTTT	CASSFGTGMSGELFF
TRBJ1-2	.	.	TRBV6-1	TGTGCCAGCAGTGAAGCGCTCGGACGGAGGAAACCTAACTATGGCTACACCTTC	CASSEALGRRKPNYGYTF
TRBJ2-2	.	.	TRBV7-8	TGTGCCAGCAGCCTCACTAGTGGGGGGGCCTCCGGGGAGCTGTTTTTT	CASSLTSGGASGELFF
TRBJ1-1	.	.	TRBV19	TGTGCCAGTAGTCCTACAGGAGAGAACACTGAAGCTTTCTTT	CASSPTGENTEAFF
TRBJ2-5	.	.	TRBV6-5	TGTGCCAGCAGCCCCGGCGAGACCCAGTACTTC	CASSPGETQYF
TRBJ1-2	.	once	TRBV19	TGTGCCAGTAGTATAGAGGCCGTCGGGGGCTACACCTTC	CASSIEAVGGYTF
TRBJ1-4	.	.	TRBV29-1	TGCAGCGTTGAAGGAAATAATGAAAAACTGTTTTTT	CSVEGNNEKLFF
TRBJ2-5	.	.	TRBV7-8	TGTGCCAGCAGCCGATTTCTAACGGGGGCCCTTATGGAGACCCAGTACTTC	CASSRFLTGALMETQYF
TRBJ2-5	TRBD2	.	TRBV6-1	TGTGCCAGCAGTGAAGGGTTAGTGGGGGGGCAAGAGACCCAGTACTTC	CASSEGLVGGQETQYF
TRBJ1-2	TRBD1	.	TRBV2	TGTGCCAGCGAAGAAGGGATAGACAGGGGAGGAGGTGGCTACACCTTC	CASEEGIDRGGGGYTF
TRBJ2-7	TRBD1	few	TRBV2	TGTGCCAGCAGTGAAGCTATACGCCGGGACAGGCAATCCTACGAGCAGTACTTC	CASSEAIRRDRQSYEQYF
TRBJ1-2	TRBD1	.	TRBV19	TGTGCCACCAGGGGACAGTTTGGCTACACCTTC	CATRGQFGYTF
TRBJ2-1	.	.	TRBV3-1/TRBV3-2	TGTGCCAGCAGCCAAGAATCTGTCGACAATGAGCAGTTCTTC	CASSQESVDNEQFF
TRBJ2-3	TRBD1	few	TRBV10-2	TGCGCCAGCAGCCAGGGACAGAGGGACACAGATACGCAGTATTTT	CASSQGQRDTDTQYF
TRBJ2-5	TRBD2	.	TRBV6-2/TRBV6-3	TGTGCCAGCAGTTACTCTTGGGCGGGTCTAGCGGGGCCCCGAACCCAAGAGACCCAGTACTTC	CASSYSWAGLAGPRTQETQYF
TRBJ1-2	.	.	TRBV13	TGTGCCAGCAGCGCCCACCAGGTGGCCGGAGGGAGTAACTATGGCTACACCTTC	CASSAHQVAGGSNYGYTF
TRBJ2-7	.	.	TRBV13	TGTGCCAGCAGCAACGACCATGCCTCGTACGAGCAGTACTTC	CASSNDHASYEQYF
TRBJ2-2	.	.	TRBV16	TGTGCCAGCAGCCGAGGAGGCGGGGAGCTGTTTTTT	CASSRGGGELFF
TRBJ2-7	TRBD1	.	TRBV28	TGTGCCAGCAGTTCCCCGGGACAGGACTACGAGCAGTACTTC	CASSSPGQDYEQYF
TRBJ2-5	TRBD2	.	TRBV5-1	TGCGCCAGCAGCTTGTGGGGACTAACTGCCGAGACCCAGTACTTC	CASSLWGLTAETQYF
TRBJ1-4	.	.	TRBV3-1/TRBV3-2	TGTGCCAGCAGCCAAGTAGACGGAACAACTAATGAAAAACTGTTTTTT	CASSQVDGTTNEKLFF
TRBJ1-5	.	.	TRBV7-6	TGTGCCAGCAGCTTGCCGGGGGAACAGAAAAATCAGCCCCAGCATTTT	CASSLPGEQKNQPQHF
TRBJ1-4	TRBD1	.	TRBV30	TGTGCCTGCCGACAGGGTACTAATGAAAAACTGTTTTTT	CACRQGTNEKLFF
TRBJ2-6	.	few	TRBV29-1	TGCAGCGTCGAACGGGACACGGACTCTGGGGCCAACGTCCTGACTTTC	CSVERDTDSGANVLTF
TRBJ1-2	TRBD1	.	TRBV2	TGTGCCAGCAGTGACGGGACAGGGGTTTTGGATGGCTACACCTTC	CASSDGTGVLDGYTF
TRBJ2-5	TRBD2	.	TRBV10-3	TGTGCCATCAGACAAGCGGGGGAAGAGACCCAGTACTTC	CAIRQAGEETQYF
TRBJ1-1	.	once	TRBV4-2	TGTGCCAGCAGCCAAGATGGGGGCCAGGTCACTGAAGCTTTCTTT	CASSQDGGQVTEAFF
TRBJ1-2	.	.	TRBV2	TGTGCCAGCTCAACAGGGCCCTATGGCTACACCTTC	CASSTGPYGYTF
TRBJ2-7	TRBD2	.	TRBV3-1/TRBV3-2	TGTGCCAGCAGCCAGTTCTCTAGCGGGGGGGCCCCCGAGCAGTACTTC	CASSQFSSGGAPEQYF
TRBJ2-5	.	.	TRBV7-6	TGTGCCAGCAGCTCTCAGAATTCCTGGGAGACCCAGTACTTC	CASSSQNSWETQYF
TRBJ1-1	.	.	TRBV27	TGTGCCAGCTGGACCCCCGGGGGCACTGAAGCTTTCTTT	CASWTPGGTEAFF
TRBJ2-2	TRBD1	.	TRBV3-1/TRBV3-2	TGTGCCAGCAGCCAGGGACAGTTCGGCACCGGGGAGCTGTTTTTT	CASSQGQFGTGELFF
TRBJ1-5	.	.	TRBV27	TGTGCCAGCAGTTTATCCGCGGGCACAGTTGGGCAGCCCCAGCATTTT	CASSLSAGTVGQPQHF
TRBJ2-5	TRBD1	.	TRBV11-2	TGTGCCAGCAGCTTAGGACAGGGGGACCAAGAGACCCAGTACTTC	CASSLGQGDQETQYF
TRBJ2-1	.	.	TRBV30	TGTGCCTGGAGTGTACGGAGGGGTGAGCAGTTCTTC	CAWSVRRGEQFF
TRBJ2-5	.	.	TRBV9	TGTGCCAGCAGCGTTAGTGGGGGGGCCGTACGAGAGACCCAGTACTTC	CASSVSGGAVRETQYF
TRBJ2-1	.	.	TRBV14	TGTGCCAGCAGCCAAGATGTCACAGAATACAATGAGCAGTTCTTC	CASSQDVTEYNEQFF
TRBJ2-7	.	.	TRBV29-1	TGCAGCGTTGAAGATCTGGTCTACGAGCAGTACTTC	CSVEDLVYEQYF
TRBJ1-1	.	.	TRBV6-6	TGTGCCAGCAGCCCCCGGACAATTAACACTGAAGCTTTCTTT	CASSPRTINTEAFF
TRBJ2-2	.	.	TRBV12-3/TRBV12-4	TGTGCCAGCAGTTTAGCTTACACCGGGGAGCTGTTTTTT	CASSLAYTGELFF
TRBJ2-1	.	once	TRBV2	TGTGCCAGCTCGGAACAGGGATACAATGAGCAGTTCTTC	CASSEQGYNEQFF
TRBJ1-2	.	once	TRBV6-5	TGTGCCAGCAGTTGGAAAGAGTATGGCTACACCTTC	CASSWKEYGYTF
TRBJ1-4	TRBD1	.	TRBV19	TGTGCCAGTAGTCGGGACAGGGAAAATGAAAAACTGTTTTTT	CASSRDRENEKLFF
TRBJ1-2	.	.	TRBV6-5	TGTGCCAGCAGTTACCGATGGGGCGGGGGACGGTATGGCTACACCTTC	CASSYRWGGGRYGYTF